This passage covers 3 T cell receptor beta chains from one sample sequenced in a study of identical twins. TCRdb passed the 5' RACE reads through MiXCR, listing each CDR3 protein once. This table holds 230,000 or so distinct CDR3 sequences, roughly 8% found once. Another study also made use of these data, one on yellow fever vaccine responses in identical twins.

What was sequenced was CD8+ T cells sorted from blood. These TCRs come from a woman younger than 35 in good health.

V is TRBV30 and J is TRBJ2-7; D remains unclear. CDR3 length: 11 amino acids. The ends were cut back, 1 base at V and 3 bases at J, with 4 bases in the middle. Per germline, CDR1 GTSNPN and CDR2 SVGIG (reference sequence). The CDR3 is CAWSGDYEQYF. In DNA form, the CDR3 reads TGTGCCTGGAGTGGAGACTACGAGCAGTACTTC.

The table lists this clonotype with a few counts. The chain combines TRBV6-5 with TRBJ2-5, with 12 bases identical to TRBD2. Germline CDR1 is MNHEY and CDR2 is SVGAGI. CDR3 length equals 14 residues. Germline trimming cut 4 bases from V and 5 bases from J; bases unmatched to any gene: 2. CDR3 loop: CASSWTSGMETQYF. CDR3 nucleotide sequence: TGTGCCAGCAGTTGGACTAGCGGGATGGAGACCCAGTACTTC.

Only a few counts were recorded for this clonotype. The chain joins TRBV11-2 to TRBJ2-2, with no clear D. The CDR3 has 16 amino acids. Between the trimmed V and J ends, which lost 1 base and 4 bases, there was a span of 13 bases. Germline V gene lookup returns CDR1 SGHAT and CDR2 FQNNGV. Here the CDR3 reads CASSLVESSGTGELFF. The CDR3 region has the DNA TGTGCCAGCAGCTTAGTAGAGAGTAGTGGCACCGGGGAGCTGTTTTTT.